Reported below is one T cell receptor (beta chain). The CDR3 covers 14 residues. Trimming pared 0 bases from V and 2 bases from J, leaving 6 bases between. The V gene's germline CDR1 is SGHRS and CDR2 YFSETQ. The record originates from a study of technical replicates of blood from a few donors. Profiling relied on immunoSEQ multiplex PCR, and the TCRdb table lists in-frame clones only, not all of them. The repertoire holds about 57,000 clones, with about 93% as singletons. The sequencing sample was made of PBMCs. V is TRBV5-1 and J is TRBJ2-1; D is unclear. This TCR was sampled from a human donor in good health. Some clones in this sample may be carry-over from other donors' samples. CDR3 nucleotide sequence: TGCGCCAGCAGCTTGGAACTTGCCTACAATGAGCAGTTCTTC. Translation: CASSLELAYNEQFF. Together with reference TRBV5-1 and TRBJ2-1, the CDR3 gives the full variable domain: KAGVTQTPRYLIKTRGQQVTLSCSPISGHRSVSWYQQTPGQGLQFLFEYFSETQRNKGNFPGRFSGRQFSNSRSEMNVSTLELGDSALYLCASSLELAYNEQFFGPGTRLTVL.